This T cell receptor beta chain was sequenced in a study of cytomegalovirus exposure and HLA in healthy donors. The study, taken as a whole, reports: Several top significant clusters appeared, in a later analysis, to be linked to common viral pathogens.

The PCR ran on 60 Vbeta and 13 Jbeta primers. The protocol was immunoSEQ multiplex PCR, while the TCRdb copy is restricted to in-frame clones and leaves out a portion. The sample holds fewer than 70,000 clones; approximately 76% are singletons and the top ten take 5% to 7%. Germline lookup yields CDR1 SGHAT and CDR2 FQNNGV. The CDR3 has 15 amino acids. V gave up 5 bases and J gave up 6 bases; unmatched junction bases: 7. Notes on this clone: The target antigen is unknown.

The TCR originated in a man over 45 in good health and CMV-seronegative. The V gene is TRBV11-2, the J gene TRBJ1-4; TRBD1 aligns across 9 bases. Sequenced material: PBMCs. The CDR3 DNA reads as TGTGCCAGCAGCCGGGACAGGGTTATTTATGAAAAACTGTTTTTT. Translated, it gives CASSRDRVIYEKLFF.